The 21 T cell receptor beta chains below come from one sample, sequenced in a study of blood T cell repertoires in COVID-19. Assay: immunoSEQ multiplex PCR; the TCRdb copy retains only in-frame clones and omits some. The sample has about 260,000 clones, 80% to 90% seen once. The sequencing sample was made of peripheral blood. All receptors derive from a woman aged 40-49 years who had recovered from COVID-19.

The chain carries TRBV9 and TRBJ2-3, with 8 bases fitting TRBD2. Germline V gene data show CDR1 as SGDLS and CDR2 as YYNGEE. This CDR3 comprises 13 residues. V shed 3 bases and J 8 bases; nucleotides not matched to a gene: 5. CDR3 coding DNA: TGTGCCAGCAGCGCCGACCGGGGGGGTACGCAGTATTTT. This translates into CASSADRGGTQYF.

V and J are TRBV2 and TRBJ2-7; TRBD1 matches 9 bases. The germline V gene encodes CDR1 SNHLY and CDR2 FYNNEI. This CDR3 region has 14 residues. J lost 1 base, V lost 5 bases, and 3 bases had no gene match. The CDR3 DNA reads TGTGCCAGCAGTCCCGGGACAGGGTCCTACGAGCAGTACTTC. Amino acids: CASSPGTGSYEQYF.

The chain has TRBV6-2 or TRBV6-3 and TRBJ1-1, with D uncertain. V shed 5 bases and J shed 4 bases, with 11 bases lying between them. The germline V gene has CDR1 MNHEY and CDR2 SVGEGT. CDR3 length: 13 amino acids. The CDR3 DNA is TGTGCCAGCAGTCGTTGGGCCTCCACTGAAGCTTTCTTT. It specifies CASSRWASTEAFF.

The chain uses TRBV27 and TRBJ1-6; the match to TRBD1 covers 10 bases. J was trimmed by 7 bases and V by 3 bases; bases with no gene match: 12. The germline gives CDR1 MNHEY, CDR2 SMNVEV (reference sequence). The CDR3 runs 18 residues. The chain's CDR3 is CASSFLPPTGGVNSPLHF. CDR3 in DNA: TGTGCCAGCAGTTTCCTGCCCCCGACAGGGGGCGTCAATTCACCCCTCCACTTT.

The V gene is TRBV18, the J gene TRBJ1-4; tentatively, D is TRBD1 (6 bases). Trimming removed 2 bases from V and 0 bases from J, with 7 bases in between. This CDR3 has 15 residues. Germline CDR1 reads KGHSH; CDR2 reads LQKENI. CDR3: CASSPRTATNEKLFF. For the CDR3, the DNA is TGTGCCAGCTCACCAAGGACAGCAACTAATGAAAAACTGTTTTTT. The full variable domain, in which reference TRBV18 and TRBJ1-4 provide the parts outside the CDR3, is NAGVMQNPRHLVRRRGQEARLRCSPMKGHSHVYWYRQLPEEGLKFMVYLQKENIIDESGMPKERFSAEFPKEGPSILRIQQVVRGDSAAYFCASSPRTATNEKLFFGSGTQLSVL.

V usage is TRBV3-1 (or the pseudogene TRBV3-2) and J usage is TRBJ2-3, with 8 bases lining up with TRBD2. After removal of 4 bases from V and 1 base from J, the junction contained 1 base not matched to a gene. The CDR3 contains 14 residues. The germline CDR1 and CDR2 sequences are LGHDT and YNNKEL (reference sequence). CDR3 loop: CASSPRGGTDTQYF. In nucleotides, the CDR3 is TGTGCCAGCAGCCCGCGGGGGGGCACAGATACGCAGTATTTT.

CDR3 sequence (DNA): TGCGCCAGCAGCTTCGGACTTTCCTACGAGCAGTACTTC. Translated, it gives CASSFGLSYEQYF. The V and J genes are TRBV5-1 and TRBJ2-7; D perhaps matches TRBD2 (5 bases). The CDR3 loop spans 13 amino acids. The V end lost 2 bases, the J end lost 1 base, and 7 bases lay between the germline ends. In germline, CDR1 is SGHRS, CDR2 YFSETQ.

As regards this clone: Other DNA sequences from this sample encode an identical CDR3 as well. The V call is TRBV3-1 (or the pseudogene TRBV3-2), the J call TRBJ2-7, with 8 positions matching TRBD2. The CDR3 spans 15 residues. Germline V gene lookup returns CDR1 LGHDT and CDR2 YNNKEL (reference sequence). Trimming took 1 base from V and 2 from J; bases not matched to a gene: 4. CDR3 sequence (DNA): TGTGCCAGCAGCCAAGGCCTAGCGGGTGCCTACGAGCAGTACTTC. Protein product: CASSQGLAGAYEQYF.

This clone was seen once. The chain couples TRBV5-1 to TRBJ1-1; weak D call: TRBD1 (6 bases). Trimming shortened V by 2 bases and J by 2 bases, and 10 bases separated the two germline ends. The germline V gene encodes CDR1 SGHRS and CDR2 YFSETQ. The CDR3 loop spans 14 amino acids. The CDR3 coding sequence is TGCGCCAGCAGCTTTGGACAGAGCAACACTGAAGCTTTCTTT. Translation gives CASSFGQSNTEAFF.

The genes are TRBV6-5 and TRBJ1-5; D might be TRBD1 (6 bases). The V gene's germline CDR1 is MNHEY and CDR2 SVGAGI. Trimming removed 2 bases at V and 0 bases at J, with 11 bases between. The CDR3 spans 16 residues. CDR3 in DNA: TGTGCCAGCAGTTACCAGGGGAGATATAGCAATCAGCCCCAGCATTTT. It codes for CASSYQGRYSNQPQHF.

The chain recombines TRBV5-5 with TRBJ2-2; D is unclear. Germline loops: CDR1 SGHKS, CDR2 YYEKEE (reference sequence). CDR3 size: 13 residues. The ends were cut back, 5 bases at V and 1 base at J, with 6 bases in the middle. The CDR3 coding sequence is TGTGCCAGCAGGCTCAGGAACACCGGGGAGCTGTTTTTT. This encodes CASRLRNTGELFF. Combining the CDR3 with reference TRBV5-5 and TRBJ2-2 gives the whole variable domain DAGVTQSPTHLIKTRGQQVTLRCSPISGHKSVSWYQQVLGQGPQFIFQYYEKEERGRGNFPDRFSARQFPNYSSELNVNALLLGDSALYLCASRLRNTGELFFGEGSRLTVL.

This chain uses TRBV5-1 with TRBJ1-1, with D perhaps TRBD1 (6 bases). There are 14 residues in the CDR3. V gave up 0 bases and J gave up 3 bases, with 9 bases separating them. Germline lookup yields CDR1 SGHRS and CDR2 YFSETQ. The CDR3 sequence: CASSLANRDTEAFF. CDR3 nucleotide sequence: TGCGCCAGCAGCTTGGCCAACAGGGACACTGAAGCTTTCTTT.

This clone showed up just once. V usage is TRBV27 and J usage is TRBJ1-2; 9 bases align to TRBD1. Germline-derived CDR1 and CDR2 are MNHEY and SMNVEV (reference sequence). V lost 5 bases and J lost 4; bases outside the gene matches: 8. This CDR3 has 15 residues. CDR3 in DNA: TGTGCCAGCAGTCCGGGACAGGGTGGTCTCTATGGCTACACCTTC. Translation gives CASSPGQGGLYGYTF.

The rearrangement uses TRBV6-5 and TRBJ1-6; possibly TRBD1 for D (5 bases). Germline V gene lookup returns CDR1 MNHEY and CDR2 SVGAGI. This CDR3 spans 12 amino acids. Trimming removed 4 bases at V and 11 bases at J, with 9 bases between. The CDR3 sequence: CASSLQGTPLHF. The CDR3, as DNA: TGTGCCAGCAGTTTGCAGGGTACACCCCTCCACTTT.

The V gene is TRBV27, the J gene TRBJ1-5, with 9 bases matching TRBD1. Germline CDR1 and CDR2: MNHEY and SMNVEV (reference sequence). Trimming at V came to 6 bases and at J to 5 bases, leaving 14 bases not matched to a gene. This CDR3 is built from 17 residues. The CDR3 region is CASSPTFLQGAHQPQHF. The CDR3, as DNA: TGTGCCAGCAGCCCTACTTTTTTACAGGGGGCGCATCAGCCCCAGCATTTT.

This chain joins TRBV6-1 and TRBJ1-2, with 8 bases aligning to TRBD1. The CDR3 runs to 16 residues. Per the germline V gene, CDR1 is MNHNS and CDR2 is SASEGT. V shed 2 bases and J 3 bases; nucleotides not matched to a gene: 8. The CDR3 sequence: CASSERATGADYGYTF. CDR3 DNA: TGTGCCAGCAGTGAACGGGCGACAGGGGCGGACTATGGCTACACCTTC.

This clone was observed a single time. V gene TRBV19 combines with J gene TRBJ2-7; D perhaps matches TRBD1 (6 bases). Per germline, CDR1 LNHDA and CDR2 SQIVND (reference sequence). This CDR3 has 15 residues. Trimming pared 1 base from V and 2 bases from J, leaving 12 bases between. The CDR3 nucleotides read TGTGCCAGTAGTATAGGAACAGGGTTACCCTACGAGCAGTACTTC. Its protein product is CASSIGTGLPYEQYF.

In DNA, the CDR3 is TGCGCCAGCAGCCAACCGGGACAGACGAGGGAGCAGTACTTC. Its protein is CASSQPGQTREQYF. The chain joins TRBV4-1 to TRBJ2-7, with 7 bases identical to TRBD1. The CDR3 contains 14 residues. J lost 7 bases, V lost 2 bases, and 8 bases had no gene match. Germline CDR1 reads MGHRA; CDR2 reads YSYEKL.

V usage is TRBV20-1 and J usage is TRBJ2-2; 8 bases line up with TRBD1. CDR3 size: 14 residues. Germline V gene data show CDR1 as DFQATT and CDR2 as SNEGSKA (reference sequence). After removal of 3 bases from V and 4 bases from J, the junction contained 4 bases not matched to a gene. The CDR3 DNA sequence: TGCAGTGCTAGTTCCGGACAGGGCACCGGGGAGCTGTTTTTT. As protein: CSASSGQGTGELFF.

The rearrangement joins TRBV14 to TRBJ2-5; D is possibly TRBD1 (7 bases). There are 16 residues in the CDR3. Germline CDR1 and CDR2: SGHDN and FVKESK. V lost 0 bases, J lost 5 bases, and 16 bases lay in between. The CDR3 protein is CASSQDRGAPLETQYF. The CDR3, as DNA: TGTGCCAGCAGCCAAGACAGGGGGGCCCCTCTTGAGACCCAGTACTTC.

The chain is built from TRBV7-9 and TRBJ1-2, with D maybe TRBD1 (6 bases). This CDR3 spans 13 amino acids. Per the germline V gene, CDR1 is SEHNR and CDR2 is FQNEAQ (reference sequence). Deletions cut 5 bases from V and 5 bases from J, with 12 bases between. DNA for the CDR3: TGTGCCAGCAGCATATATACAGGGTATGGCTACACCTTC. As protein: CASSIYTGYGYTF.